The rows below give T cell receptor beta chains drawn from one sample of a study of cytomegalovirus exposure and HLA in healthy donors. Profiling relied on immunoSEQ multiplex PCR, and the TCRdb table lists in-frame clones only, not all of them. The data contain under 200,000 clones, roughly 80% of them seen just once; the ten biggest clones take up around 9%. Sequenced input: PBMCs. These receptor sequences come from a male donor in good health and CMV-seropositive. Each CDR3 is given with its conserved first and last residue. D genes are given only for firm matches. The size field is filled for only some rows; it gives once, few, many or a size class.

abundance: NA
d_gene: TRBD2
j_gene: TRBJ2-7
v_gene: TRBV27
CDR3aa: CASSPGERGGAYEQYF
CDR3nt: TGTGCCAGCAGTCCCGGTGAGCGGGGGGGGGCTTACGAGCAGTACTTC

abundance: NA
d_gene: TRBD1
j_gene: TRBJ1-2
v_gene: TRBV4-1
CDR3aa: CASSRDRGVGGYTF
CDR3nt: TGCGCCAGCAGTCGGGACAGGGGCGTCGGTGGCTACACCTTC

abundance: NA
d_gene: TRBD1
j_gene: TRBJ2-5
v_gene: TRBV5-1
CDR3aa: CASRPGQGLDGETQYF
CDR3nt: TGCGCCAGCAGACCGGGACAGGGATTAGATGGAGAGACCCAGTACTTC

abundance: NA
d_gene: NA
j_gene: TRBJ1-2
v_gene: TRBV5-8
CDR3aa: CASSLRRRDDVGYTF
CDR3nt: TGTGCCAGCAGCTTGAGGAGGAGAGACGATGTTGGCTACACCTTC

abundance: NA
d_gene: TRBD1
j_gene: TRBJ1-6
v_gene: TRBV27
CDR3aa: CASGRGDRDNSPLHF
CDR3nt: TGTGCCAGCGGGCGGGGGGACAGAGATAATTCACCCCTCCACTTT

abundance: NA
d_gene: NA
j_gene: TRBJ1-1
v_gene: TRBV27
CDR3aa: CASSLGRAGEKGAFF
CDR3nt: TGTGCCAGCAGTCTAGGACGGGCAGGGGAAAAGGGAGCTTTCTTT

abundance: NA
d_gene: TRBD2
j_gene: TRBJ2-5
v_gene: TRBV19
CDR3aa: CASSAGGPQETQYF
CDR3nt: TGTGCCAGTAGTGCGGGGGGGCCTCAAGAGACCCAGTACTTC

abundance: once
d_gene: TRBD2
j_gene: TRBJ2-7
v_gene: TRBV11-2
CDR3aa: CASSPRLAGGPSYEQYF
CDR3nt: TGTGCCAGCAGCCCCCGACTAGCGGGAGGCCCCTCCTACGAGCAGTACTTC

abundance: NA
d_gene: TRBD2
j_gene: TRBJ2-7
v_gene: TRBV6-6
CDR3aa: CASSPPGGEQYF
CDR3nt: TGTGCCAGCAGTCCCCCGGGAGGGGAGCAGTACTTC

abundance: NA
d_gene: TRBD1
j_gene: TRBJ2-3
v_gene: TRBV18
CDR3aa: CASSQTGKGTDTQYF
CDR3nt: TGTGCCAGCTCGCAGACAGGGAAGGGAACAGATACGCAGTATTTT

abundance: NA
d_gene: TRBD2
j_gene: TRBJ2-3
v_gene: TRBV30
CDR3aa: CAWSRGGILDTQYF
CDR3nt: TGTGCCTGGAGTCGGGGGGGCATATTAGATACGCAGTATTTT

abundance: NA
d_gene: TRBD1
j_gene: TRBJ1-1
v_gene: TRBV7-8
CDR3aa: CASSPGEGAMNTEAFF
CDR3nt: TGTGCCAGCAGCCCTGGTGAGGGGGCCATGAACACTGAAGCTTTCTTT

abundance: NA
d_gene: NA
j_gene: TRBJ1-1
v_gene: TRBV7-2
CDR3aa: CASSLARGSGAFF
CDR3nt: TGTGCCAGCAGCTTAGCCAGAGGCAGTGGAGCTTTCTTT

abundance: NA
d_gene: NA
j_gene: TRBJ1-6
v_gene: TRBV7-8
CDR3aa: CASSRGTDNSPLHF
CDR3nt: TGTGCCAGCAGCCGAGGAACGGATAATTCACCCCTCCACTTT

abundance: NA
d_gene: NA
j_gene: TRBJ2-6
v_gene: TRBV10-2
CDR3aa: CASSPGTSGANGLTF
CDR3nt: TGCGCCAGCAGTCCCGGAACTTCTGGGGCCAACGGCCTGACTTTC

abundance: NA
d_gene: NA
j_gene: TRBJ2-1
v_gene: TRBV6-5
CDR3aa: CASSYSTDNEQFF
CDR3nt: TGTGCCAGCAGTTACTCGACAGACAATGAGCAGTTCTTC

abundance: NA
d_gene: TRBD1
j_gene: TRBJ1-2
v_gene: TRBV5-4
CDR3aa: CASSKDRDYGYTF
CDR3nt: TGTGCCAGCAGCAAAGACAGGGATTATGGCTACACCTTC

abundance: NA
d_gene: TRBD2
j_gene: TRBJ2-1
v_gene: TRBV11-3
CDR3aa: CASSLGAGVLNEQFF
CDR3nt: TGTGCCAGCAGCTTAGGGGCGGGGGTGCTAAATGAGCAGTTCTTC

abundance: NA
d_gene: TRBD2
j_gene: TRBJ2-1
v_gene: TRBV4-1
CDR3aa: CASSHGGSSEQFF
CDR3nt: TGCGCCAGCAGCCACGGGGGGAGCTCTGAGCAGTTCTTC

abundance: NA
d_gene: TRBD1
j_gene: TRBJ2-1
v_gene: TRBV28
CDR3aa: CASSSGGPTIEQFF
CDR3nt: TGTGCCAGCAGTTCAGGGGGACCCACAATAGAGCAGTTCTTC

abundance: once
d_gene: NA
j_gene: TRBJ1-2
v_gene: TRBV28
CDR3aa: CASRQTTPYGYTF
CDR3nt: TGTGCCAGCAGGCAGACTACCCCTTATGGCTACACCTTC

abundance: NA
d_gene: TRBD1
j_gene: TRBJ1-2
v_gene: TRBV30
CDR3aa: CAWSVRGAGGLTYGYTF
CDR3nt: TGTGCCTGGAGTGTAAGGGGGGCAGGGGGACTCACCTATGGCTACACCTTC

abundance: few
d_gene: NA
j_gene: TRBJ1-2
v_gene: TRBV28
CDR3aa: CASSPNYGYTF
CDR3nt: TGTGCCAGCAGTCCAAACTATGGCTACACCTTC

abundance: NA
d_gene: TRBD1
j_gene: TRBJ1-5
v_gene: TRBV28
CDR3aa: CASSSQRMGQQHQPQHF
CDR3nt: TGTGCCAGCAGTTCTCAACGAATGGGACAGCAACATCAGCCCCAGCATTTT

abundance: NA
d_gene: TRBD1
j_gene: TRBJ1-1
v_gene: TRBV28
CDR3aa: CASSLEFLTGVGTEAFF
CDR3nt: TGTGCCAGCAGTTTAGAGTTTTTGACAGGGGTGGGTACTGAAGCTTTCTTT

abundance: NA
d_gene: TRBD2
j_gene: TRBJ2-1
v_gene: TRBV6-1
CDR3aa: CASSPGRGDNEQFF
CDR3nt: TGTGCCAGCAGTCCGGGACGGGGGGACAATGAGCAGTTCTTC

abundance: once
d_gene: TRBD2
j_gene: TRBJ2-7
v_gene: TRBV7-9
CDR3aa: CASSPRGTSEVEQYF
CDR3nt: TGTGCCAGCAGCCCTCGAGGGACTAGCGAAGTCGAGCAGTACTTC

abundance: NA
d_gene: TRBD2
j_gene: TRBJ2-1
v_gene: TRBV16
CDR3aa: CASSQTSGDNEQFF
CDR3nt: TGTGCCAGCAGCCAAACTAGCGGGGACAATGAGCAGTTCTTC

abundance: NA
d_gene: TRBD1
j_gene: TRBJ2-5
v_gene: TRBV30
CDR3aa: CAWSVGTGDETQYF
CDR3nt: TGTGCCTGGAGTGTAGGGACAGGGGACGAGACCCAGTACTTC

abundance: NA
d_gene: NA
j_gene: TRBJ1-1
v_gene: TRBV19
CDR3aa: CATNSRKNTEAFF
CDR3nt: TGTGCCACCAACTCGCGCAAGAACACTGAAGCTTTCTTT

abundance: NA
d_gene: NA
j_gene: TRBJ1-6
v_gene: TRBV4-3
CDR3aa: CASSQDLAGYNSPLHF
CDR3nt: TGCGCCAGCAGCCAAGATTTGGCAGGTTATAATTCACCCCTCCACTTT

abundance: NA
d_gene: TRBD1
j_gene: TRBJ2-3
v_gene: TRBV2
CDR3aa: CASTRQGATDTQYF
CDR3nt: TGTGCCAGCACTAGACAGGGGGCAACAGATACGCAGTATTTT

abundance: NA
d_gene: NA
j_gene: TRBJ1-5
v_gene: TRBV6-4
CDR3aa: CASSEGVSQPQHF
CDR3nt: TGTGCCAGCAGTGAAGGGGTTTCTCAGCCCCAGCATTTT